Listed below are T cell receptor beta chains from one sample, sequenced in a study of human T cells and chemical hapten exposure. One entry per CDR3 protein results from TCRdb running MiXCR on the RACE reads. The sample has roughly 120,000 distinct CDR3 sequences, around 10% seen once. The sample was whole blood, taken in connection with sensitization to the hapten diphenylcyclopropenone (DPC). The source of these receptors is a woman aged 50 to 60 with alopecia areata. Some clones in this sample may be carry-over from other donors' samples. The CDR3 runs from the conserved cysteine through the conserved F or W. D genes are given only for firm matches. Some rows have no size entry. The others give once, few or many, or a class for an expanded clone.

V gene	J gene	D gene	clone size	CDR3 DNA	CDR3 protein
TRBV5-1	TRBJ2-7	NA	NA	TGCGCCAGCAGCTTCTCGGCAGCGAGCTCCTACGAGCAGTACTTC	CASSFSAASSYEQYF
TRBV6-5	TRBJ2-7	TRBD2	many	TGTGCCAGCAGTTACACTGTGGTTAGCGGGGGGGCCTACGAGCAGTACTTC	CASSYTVVSGGAYEQYF
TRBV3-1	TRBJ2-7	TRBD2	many	TGTGCCAGCAGCCAAGGCCGCTTTGGAGCGGGAGGCCCTCCGATGTACGAGCAGTACTTC	CASSQGRFGAGGPPMYEQYF
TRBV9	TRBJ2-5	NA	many	TGTGCCAGCAGTCCGAGTGACACACGACCCCAAGAGACCCAGTACTTC	CASSPSDTRPQETQYF
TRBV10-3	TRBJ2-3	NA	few	TGTGCCATCAGTTTCGCGGCGAGCACAGATACGCAGTATTTT	CAISFAASTDTQYF
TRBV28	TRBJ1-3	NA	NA	TGTGCCAGCAGGCCCACCTCGAAGAGCCCTGTTTACACCATATATTTT	CASRPTSKSPVYTIYF
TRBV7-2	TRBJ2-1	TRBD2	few	TGTGCCAGCAGCTCCGCCGGGACTAGAGGCGGCAATGAGCAGTTCTTC	CASSSAGTRGGNEQFF
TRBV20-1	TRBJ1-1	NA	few	TGCAGTGCTCTGACCCCGAACACTGAAGCTTTCTTT	CSALTPNTEAFF
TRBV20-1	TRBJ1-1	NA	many	TGCAGTGCCCAAGAGGGACCTGAAGCTTTCTTT	CSAQEGPEAFF
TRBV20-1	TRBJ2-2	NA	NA	TGCAGTGCTAGAGGTGGGGGGACTGGCGGACATAACACCGGGGAGCTGTTTTTT	CSARGGGTGGHNTGELFF
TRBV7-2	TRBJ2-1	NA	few	TGTGCCAGCAGCCCCCTGGGGGGTGCGTACAATGAGCAGTTCTTC	CASSPLGGAYNEQFF
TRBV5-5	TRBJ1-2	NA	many	TGTGCCAGCAGACCGGGACCCAACTATGGCTACACCTTC	CASRPGPNYGYTF
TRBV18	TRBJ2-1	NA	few	TGTGCCAGCTCACCACCAACGGGGAGCTCCTACAATGAGCAGTTCTTC	CASSPPTGSSYNEQFF
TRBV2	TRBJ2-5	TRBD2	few	TGTGCCAGCAGTGAATTGGGACTAGCCCCAGAGACCCAGTACTTC	CASSELGLAPETQYF
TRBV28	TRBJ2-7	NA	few	TGTGCCAGCAGTTTAAAGTGGGAGCAGTACTTC	CASSLKWEQYF
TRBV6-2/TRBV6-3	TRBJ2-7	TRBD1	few	TGTGCCGCCCAACAGGGGGTCATGGGGGAGCAGTACTTC	CAAQQGVMGEQYF
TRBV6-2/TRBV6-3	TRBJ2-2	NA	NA	TGTGCCAGCAGTCCCTACGTGCGGGAGCTGTTTTTT	CASSPYVRELFF
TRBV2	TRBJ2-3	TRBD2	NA	TGTGCCAGCAGTGAGGGAAGACTAGCGGGGGGGCAAGATACGCAGTATTTT	CASSEGRLAGGQDTQYF